A single sample gave rise to the 8 T cell receptor beta chains below, sequenced in a study of blood T cells in healthy people across ages. A sample-barcoded 5' primer and a J-beta primer mix were used in a second PCR of roughly 7 to 11 cycles. TCRdb reprocessed the 5' RACE reads with MiXCR, giving one entry per CDR3 protein. The sample has some 710,000 distinct CDR3 sequences; approximately 22% are singletons. Sample: blood. The receptors shown here come from a man between 65 and 85 years old in good health.

This clonotype has just a few counts. The genes are TRBV7-8 and TRBJ1-4; D remains unclear. CDR3 size: 17 residues. The germline CDR1 and CDR2 sequences are SGHVS and FQNEAQ. Trimming left V 4 bases short and J 7 bases short, with 22 bases between. The CDR3 DNA sequence: TGTGCCAGCAGCTCCGCCCTCAGTACCAAGGAATCTGAAAAACTGTTTTTT. It codes for CASSSALSTKESEKLFF. The full variable domain, with the rest looked up from reference TRBV7-8 and TRBJ1-4, is GAGVSQSPRYKVAKRGQDVALRCDPISGHVSLFWYQQALGQGPEFLTYFQNEAQLDKSGLPSDRFFAERPEGSVSTLKIQRTQQEDSAVYLCASSSALSTKESEKLFFGSGTQLSVL.

The chain joins TRBV4-1 to TRBJ1-4; TRBD1 matches at 11 bases. Germline assignment: CDR1 MGHRA and CDR2 YSYEKL. CDR3 length equals 16 residues. V lost 0 bases and J lost 7; bases outside the gene matches: 4. The CDR3: CASSQDWGTGGEKLFF. The CDR3 coding sequence is TGCGCCAGCAGCCAAGATTGGGGGACAGGGGGTGAAAAACTGTTTTTT.

This clonotype was detected only a few times. J is TRBJ1-6 and V is TRBV12-3 or TRBV12-4, with no clear D. Trimming left V 4 bases short and J 9 bases short, with 10 bases between. The CDR3 extends over 13 amino acids. This chain's CDR3 is CASSSQPASPLHF. CDR3 in DNA: TGTGCCAGCAGTTCACAACCCGCTTCACCCCTCCACTTT.

The chain has TRBV12-3 or TRBV12-4 and TRBJ2-5; D uncertain. The CDR3 extends over 11 amino acids. The V gene lost 8 bases and the J gene lost 4 bases, with 8 bases spanning the gap. The CDR3 DNA reads TGTGCCAGCCCCCAGCTAGAGACCCAGTACTTC. This translates into CASPQLETQYF.

This clonotype showed up just a few times. The chain has TRBV6-6 and TRBJ1-1; D not certain. V dropped 3 bases and J dropped 1 base, with 15 bases sitting between them. Germline V lookup: CDR1 MNHNY, CDR2 SVGAGI (reference sequence). The length of the CDR3 is 16 residues. The CDR3, as DNA: TGTGCCAGCAGTTATATGCAAGGGCAGCCGAACACTGAAGCTTTCTTT. Translated: CASSYMQGQPNTEAFF.

This clonotype was seen once. The chain has TRBV5-1 and TRBJ1-2, with 7 bases fitting TRBD1. CDR1 is SGHRS, CDR2 YFSETQ, per germline. The V and J ends lost 6 bases and 3 bases, in that order; junction bases with no gene match: 8. This CDR3 region has 14 residues. CDR3 protein: CASNQQGNDYGYTF. As DNA, the CDR3 is TGCGCCAGCAACCAACAGGGGAATGACTATGGCTACACCTTC.

The chain combines TRBV5-1 with TRBJ2-3; D possibly uses TRBD1 or TRBD2 (6 bases each). Trimming took off 4 bases at V and 4 bases at J, with 16 bases between the two ends. This CDR3 is built from 15 residues. Germline CDR1 and CDR2: SGHRS and YFSETQ. The CDR3 here is CASSITGARADTQYF. The CDR3 bases are TGCGCCAGCAGCATTACGGGGGCGCGCGCAGATACGCAGTATTTT.

The chain joins TRBV12-3 or TRBV12-4 to TRBJ2-1; 9 nucleotides line up with TRBD2. Germline trimming cut 2 bases from V and 5 bases from J; bases unmatched to any gene: 4. This CDR3 is built from 15 residues. Here the CDR3 reads CASSLSGGLNNEQFF. The CDR3 bases are TGTGCCAGCAGTTTAAGCGGGGGGCTTAACAATGAGCAGTTCTTC.